The rows below give T cell receptor beta chains drawn from one sample of a study of CD8 T cells in Susac syndrome. TCRdb re-called the immunoSEQ multiplex PCR reads with MiXCR, one entry per CDR3 protein. Among hundreds of thousands of distinct CDR3 sequences listed, about 85% were seen once. The sample consisted of CD8+ T cells from PBMCs. The receptors were sampled from a human donor with multiple sclerosis. CDR3s leave out the opening cysteine and the closing phenylalanine or tryptophan.

j_gene | v_gene | CDR3aa
TRBJ2-1 | TRBV6-5 | ASSFGTEQF
TRBJ1-1 | TRBV30 | AWLTDNTEAF
TRBJ1-1 | TRBV6-2/TRBV6-3 | ASSYQAGAVANTEAF
TRBJ1-1 | TRBV7-9 | ASSFTAQGPLLKAF
TRBJ2-5 | TRBV7-9 | ASRHSGGPEETQY
TRBJ1-1 | TRBV27 | ASSLTGVRYTEAF
TRBJ2-7 | TRBV6-1 | ASNRVRDFSYEQY
TRBJ1-4 | TRBV5-1 | ASSSGTTTNEKLF
TRBJ2-7 | TRBV7-9 | ASSGDDYEQY
TRBJ1-1 | TRBV5-1 | ASSSETAMNTEAF
TRBJ1-5 | TRBV12-5 | ASGFESDREDQPQH
TRBJ2-7 | TRBV27 | ASSFEGGYSYEQY
TRBJ2-2 | TRBV19 | ASRRTYTGELF
TRBJ1-4 | TRBV4-1 | ASSQTGHHNEKLF
TRBJ1-5 | TRBV7-9 | ASSLGQGRNQPQL
TRBJ1-5 | TRBV30 | AWSIGYSNQPQH
TRBJ1-1 | TRBV19 | ASTPSLGEAF
TRBJ2-2 | TRBV7-9 | ASEDPRDKNTGELF
TRBJ2-3 | TRBV10-3 | AISDPEDSGGAYTQY
TRBJ2-7 | TRBV4-1 | ASSQAGTGGEQY
TRBJ2-7 | TRBV5-1 | ASSLVALEGNEQY
TRBJ2-7 | TRBV5-4 | ASSLGGGVSYEQY
TRBJ2-3 | TRBV5-5 | ASSEGLAGNTDTQY
TRBJ2-7 | TRBV30 | AWSVLAGPSYEQY
TRBJ2-1 | TRBV30 | AWSVADYEQF
TRBJ1-1 | TRBV5-8 | ASSGRDRGTEAF
TRBJ1-5 | TRBV2 | ASSRTGFNQPQH